The 23 T cell receptor beta chains listed next were all sequenced from one sample in a study of T cells in Graves' hyperthyroidism and ophthalmopathy. RNA transcripts served as the template for amplifying TCR beta CDR3 regions. A set of HTBI primers served as the primers for a first-round RT-PCR of the TCR CDR3. Each CDR3 protein gets one entry after TCRdb re-called the multiplex PCR reads with MiXCR. The profile shows 650,000 to 850,000 distinct CDR3 sequences, approximately 18% of them singletons. The sequenced material came from blood. These receptor sequences come from a woman aged 50 to 60 with Graves' hyperthyroidism that later progressed to Graves' ophthalmopathy.

Concerning this clonotype itself: This clone may be a read error of a much larger clone one base away. This chain links TRBV4-2 with TRBJ2-3; no definite D call. Germline V lookup: CDR1 LGHNA, CDR2 YNFKEQ. The V end lost 2 bases, the J end lost 0 bases, and 6 bases lay between the germline ends. The CDR3 consists of 14 residues. CDR3 in DNA: TGTGCCAGCAGCCAACTGGCTAGCACAGATACGCAGTATTTT. This codes for CASSQLASTDTQYF.

This clonotype came up a few times. V gene TRBV19 combines with J gene TRBJ2-5; 9 nucleotides align to TRBD1. CDR1 and CDR2 from the germline V gene are LNHDA and SQIVND (reference sequence). The CDR3 extends over 15 amino acids. The J segment lost 5 bases and the V segment lost 4 bases, leaving 8 bases of the junction unmatched. The DNA for the CDR3 is TGTGCCAGTAGTACCGGACAGGGGCGGTGGGAGACCCAGTACTTC. It codes for CASSTGQGRWETQYF.

This clonotype occurred many times. This chain uses TRBV11-1 with TRBJ1-5; the match to TRBD1 covers 8 bases. Germline CDR1 is SGHAT and CDR2 is FQDESV (reference sequence). This CDR3 is 15 amino acids long. V gave up 3 bases and J gave up 3 bases; unmatched junction bases: 4. DNA of the CDR3: TGTGCCAGCAGCTTGACAGGGGCGGACAATCAGCCCCAGCATTTT. This encodes CASSLTGADNQPQHF.

This clonotype was observed many times. The chain recombines TRBV19 with TRBJ2-2; D is uncertain. V dropped 3 bases and J dropped 5 bases, with 7 bases sitting between them. The CDR3 contains 13 residues. Per germline, CDR1 LNHDA and CDR2 SQIVND (reference sequence). CDR3 residues: CASSILGTGELFF. DNA of the CDR3: TGTGCCAGTAGTATCCTCGGTACCGGGGAGCTGTTTTTT.

This clonotype was seen many times. The chain recombines TRBV5-6 with TRBJ1-1; 9 bases are shared with TRBD1. Trimming at V came to 4 bases and at J to 3 bases, leaving 4 bases not matched to a gene. The CDR3 consists of 14 residues. Germline CDR1 reads SGHDT; CDR2 reads YYEEEE. The CDR3 DNA reads TGTGCCAGCAGCCGAGGGACAGGGCACACTGAAGCTTTCTTT. Its translation is CASSRGTGHTEAFF.

J is TRBJ2-1 and V is TRBV4-2, with 9 bases identical to TRBD1. The CDR3 extends over 16 amino acids. Germline CDR1 LGHNA, CDR2 YNFKEQ. V trimming: 0 bases; J trimming: 3 bases; junction bases outside the gene matches: 3. The CDR3 here is CASSQDRDRVYNEQFF. The CDR3 DNA reads TGTGCCAGCAGCCAAGACCGGGACAGGGTCTACAATGAGCAGTTCTTC.

This clonotype was seen more than once but under ten times. The chain is built from TRBV12-3 or TRBV12-4 and TRBJ1-5; D is unclear. Trimming took off 6 bases at V and 4 bases at J, with 13 bases between the two ends. CDR3 length: 14 amino acids. This chain's CDR3 is CASSYQTGNQPQHF. Written as DNA, the CDR3 is TGTGCCAGCAGCTACCAAACGGGGAATCAGCCCCAGCATTTT.

This clonotype was recorded many times. CDR3 bases: TGTGCCAGCAGCCACCTACCCCTGGGACCGTATGGCTACACCTTC. This translates into CASSHLPLGPYGYTF. This chain links TRBV3-1 with TRBJ1-2; a weak D match, TRBD1 (5 bases). The V and J ends lost 3 bases and 5 bases respectively, with 16 bases between them. The germline V gene encodes CDR1 LGHDT and CDR2 YNNKEL (reference sequence). The CDR3 extends over 15 amino acids.

The V gene is TRBV6-5, the J gene TRBJ2-2, with TRBD2 identical over 10 bases. In germline, CDR1 is MNHEY, CDR2 SVGAGI. The CDR3 runs to 17 residues. V gave up 0 bases and J gave up 4 bases; unmatched junction bases: 5. Here the CDR3 DNA reads TGTGCCAGCAGTTACTCGCCTAGCGGGGGAGTCACCGGGGAGCTGTTTTTT. Amino acids: CASSYSPSGGVTGELFF.

This clonotype showed up many times. The chain carries TRBV12-3 or TRBV12-4 and TRBJ2-7, with TRBD2 identical over 9 bases. The V and J ends lost 3 bases and 1 base, in that order; junction bases with no gene match: 4. CDR3 length: 15 amino acids. The CDR3 DNA follows: TGTGCCAGCAGTTTGGAGCGGGGGGCATCCTACGAGCAGTACTTC. Its translation: CASSLERGASYEQYF.

Only a few counts were recorded for this clonotype. V gene TRBV19 combines with J gene TRBJ1-2; no firm D call. CDR1 and CDR2 from the germline V gene are LNHDA and SQIVND (reference sequence). CDR3 length: 14 residues. V lost 2 bases and J 4 bases, leaving 11 bases between the germline ends. In DNA form, the CDR3 reads TGTGCCAGTAGTATACAAGGCCTCCCCTATGGCTACACCTTC. Its translation is CASSIQGLPYGYTF. The full variable domain, its missing parts supplied by reference TRBV19 and TRBJ1-2, is DGGITQSPKYLFRKEGQNVTLSCEQNLNHDAMYWYRQDPGQGLRLIYYSQIVNDFQKGDIAEGYSVSREKKESFPLTVTSAQKNPTAFYLCASSIQGLPYGYTFGSGTRLTVV.

This clonotype was detected a few times. This chain links TRBV5-1 with TRBJ1-6; D perhaps matches TRBD1 (5 bases). This CDR3 has 16 residues. The germline V gene encodes CDR1 SGHRS and CDR2 YFSETQ. The ends were cut back, 4 bases at V and 4 bases at J, with 15 bases in the middle. CDR3 sequence: CASSRDGTGYNSPLHF. The CDR3 bases are TGCGCCAGCAGCAGGGACGGGACGGGTTATAATTCACCCCTCCACTTT.

This chain uses TRBV7-9 with TRBJ1-3, with 12 bases matching TRBD1. The V gene's germline CDR1 is SEHNR and CDR2 FQNEAQ (reference sequence). The CDR3 spans 18 residues. The V and J ends lost 6 bases and 2 bases, in that order; junction bases with no gene match: 11. This chain's CDR3 is CASRGGTGGPPTGNTIYF. CDR3 bases: TGTGCCAGCAGGGGCGGGACAGGGGGCCCCCCTACTGGAAACACCATATATTTT.

In its sample, this clonotype was seen many times. The rearrangement joins TRBV6-1 to TRBJ1-5; D is possibly TRBD1 (6 bases). V was pared by 6 bases and J by 3 bases, with 15 bases between. This CDR3 is built from 15 residues. The V gene's germline CDR1 is MNHNS and CDR2 SASEGT. The CDR3 sequence: CASSIQGGPNQPQHF. The CDR3 nucleotides are TGTGCCAGCAGCATACAGGGCGGCCCCAATCAGCCCCAGCATTTT.

This clonotype was observed at least ten times. The V gene is TRBV3-1, the J gene TRBJ2-3; 9 nucleotides agree with TRBD2. The V gene's germline CDR1 is LGHDT and CDR2 YNNKEL (reference sequence). The CDR3 has 16 residues. The junction had 2 bases not matched to a gene; V was cut back by 1 base and J by 0 bases. The CDR3 protein is CASSQVSGGSTDTQYF. CDR3 nucleotide sequence: TGTGCCAGCAGCCAAGTTAGCGGGGGTAGCACAGATACGCAGTATTTT.

The chain employs TRBV29-1 and TRBJ1-2, with TRBD1 as a possible D gene (6 bases). CDR3 length: 12 residues. Looked up from germline, CDR1 is SQVTM and CDR2 is ANQGSEA. V was shortened by 5 bases and J by 3 bases, with 10 bases between the two germline ends. The CDR3 coding sequence is TGCAGCGTTCTGAGGACAGACTATGGCTACACCTTC. The encoded protein is CSVLRTDYGYTF.

Only a few counts were recorded for this clonotype. The chain uses TRBV30 and TRBJ1-3; the D gene is possibly TRBD1 (5 bases). CDR1 is GTSNPN and CDR2 is SVGIG in the germline V gene (reference sequence). This CDR3 has 17 amino acids. V was clipped by 0 bases and J by 0 bases, with 15 bases between them. The CDR3: CAWSVRDGASSGNTIYF. The CDR3 nucleotides read TGTGCCTGGAGTGTAAGGGACGGGGCCAGCTCTGGAAACACCATATATTTT.

This clonotype was detected many times. The chain employs TRBV11-1 and TRBJ2-3; D not certain. V lost 5 bases, J lost 2 bases, and 11 bases lay in between. The germline V gene encodes CDR1 SGHAT and CDR2 FQDESV (reference sequence). The CDR3 totals 14 residues. As DNA, the CDR3 is TGTGCCAGCAGCGGTCGGGCCTTCACAGATACGCAGTATTTT. Residues: CASSGRAFTDTQYF.

This clonotype was observed a few times. For the CDR3, the DNA is TGCAGTGCGGGCACAGGGTCAACTGGCTACGAGCAGTACTTC. This gives the protein CSAGTGSTGYEQYF. The chain combines TRBV20-1 with TRBJ2-7, with D possibly being TRBD1 (6 bases). Deletions cut 6 bases from V and 3 bases from J, with 18 bases between. Germline loops: CDR1 DFQATT, CDR2 SNEGSKA (reference sequence). The CDR3 is 14 amino acids.

This clonotype has at least ten counts. The chain links TRBV3-1 to TRBJ2-3; TRBD2 matches at 14 bases. Germline loops: CDR1 LGHDT, CDR2 YNNKEL (reference sequence). V dropped 4 bases and J dropped 4; count of bases not matched to a gene: 7. The CDR3 covers 17 residues. In nucleotides, the CDR3 is TGTGCCAGCAGCCGAGTCGGACTAGCGGGGGGTTCAGATACGCAGTATTTT. It translates to CASSRVGLAGGSDTQYF.

In this sample, this clonotype turned up many times. This chain uses TRBV27 with TRBJ1-2; D remains unclear. Trimming took off 7 bases at V and 0 bases at J, with 15 bases between the two ends. The CDR3 is 15 amino acids. Germline V gene data show CDR1 as MNHEY and CDR2 as SMNVEV (reference sequence). The CDR3, as DNA: TGTGCCAGCAAACCGGTCAGGAACGCTAACTATGGCTACACCTTC. This sequence encodes CASKPVRNANYGYTF.

This chain joins TRBV19 and TRBJ2-5; the D is unclear. The CDR3 runs to 15 residues. CDR1 and CDR2 from the germline V gene are LNHDA and SQIVND (reference sequence). Trimming took off 5 bases at V and 2 bases at J, with 15 bases between the two ends. This CDR3 is CASSGSADRQETQYF. The CDR3 DNA reads as TGTGCCAGTAGTGGATCGGCCGACCGACAAGAGACCCAGTACTTC.

The chain carries TRBV27 and TRBJ1-2; 7 positions agree with TRBD1. The CDR3 consists of 14 residues. Germline loops: CDR1 MNHEY, CDR2 SMNVEV (reference sequence). V trimming: 7 bases; J trimming: 5 bases; junction bases outside the gene matches: 10. The CDR3: CASKGPGTEYGYTF. CDR3 sequence (DNA): TGTGCCAGCAAAGGCCCCGGGACAGAGTATGGCTACACCTTC.